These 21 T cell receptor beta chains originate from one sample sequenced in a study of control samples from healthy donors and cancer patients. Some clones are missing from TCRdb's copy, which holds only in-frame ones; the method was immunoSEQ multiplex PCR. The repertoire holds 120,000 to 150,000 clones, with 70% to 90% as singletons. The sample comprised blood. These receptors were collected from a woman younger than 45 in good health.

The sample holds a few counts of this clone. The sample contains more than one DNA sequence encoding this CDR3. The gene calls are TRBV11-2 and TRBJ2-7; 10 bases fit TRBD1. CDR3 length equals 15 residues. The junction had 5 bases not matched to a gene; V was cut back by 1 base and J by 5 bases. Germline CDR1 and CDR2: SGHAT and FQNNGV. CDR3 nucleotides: TGTGCCAGCAGCTTAGTGGGGACAGGGGACCACGAGCAGTACTTC. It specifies CASSLVGTGDHEQYF.

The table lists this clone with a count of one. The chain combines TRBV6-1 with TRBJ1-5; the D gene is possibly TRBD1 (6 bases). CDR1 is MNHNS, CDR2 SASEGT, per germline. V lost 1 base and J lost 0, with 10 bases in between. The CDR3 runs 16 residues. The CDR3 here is CASSEGDNYSNQPQHF. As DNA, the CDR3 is TGTGCCAGCAGTGAAGGGGACAATTATAGCAATCAGCCCCAGCATTTT.

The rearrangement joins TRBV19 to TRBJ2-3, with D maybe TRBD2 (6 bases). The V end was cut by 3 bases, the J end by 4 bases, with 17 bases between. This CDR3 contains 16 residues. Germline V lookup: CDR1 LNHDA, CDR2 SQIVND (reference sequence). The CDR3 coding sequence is TGTGCCAGTAGTATTCTGGACGGGAGTGGATCAGATACGCAGTATTTT. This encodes CASSILDGSGSDTQYF.

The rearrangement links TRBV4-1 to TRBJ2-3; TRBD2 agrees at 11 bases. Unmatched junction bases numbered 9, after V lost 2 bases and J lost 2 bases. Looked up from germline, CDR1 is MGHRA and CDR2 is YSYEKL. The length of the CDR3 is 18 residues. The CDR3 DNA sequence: TGCGCCAGCAGCCAACTCTTAGCGGGAGGGCCGGTCACAGATACGCAGTATTTT. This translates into CASSQLLAGGPVTDTQYF.

The CDR3 DNA reads TGTGCCTGGAGTAATCCCCGGGACAGGGGTGATCAGCCCCAGCATTTT. Its translation is CAWSNPRDRGDQPQHF. This chain links TRBV30 with TRBJ1-5; TRBD1 aligns across 10 bases. CDR3 length: 16 amino acids. Germline V gives CDR1 GTSNPN, CDR2 SVGIG (reference sequence). Trimming removed 2 bases from V and 5 bases from J; junction bases left unmatched: 9.

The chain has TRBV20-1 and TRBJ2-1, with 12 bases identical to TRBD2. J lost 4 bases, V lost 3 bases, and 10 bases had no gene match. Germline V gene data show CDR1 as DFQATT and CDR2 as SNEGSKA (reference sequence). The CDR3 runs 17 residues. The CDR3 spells CSASTLAGGPIYNEQFF. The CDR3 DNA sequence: TGCAGTGCTAGTACGCTAGCGGGAGGGCCAATATACAATGAGCAGTTCTTC.

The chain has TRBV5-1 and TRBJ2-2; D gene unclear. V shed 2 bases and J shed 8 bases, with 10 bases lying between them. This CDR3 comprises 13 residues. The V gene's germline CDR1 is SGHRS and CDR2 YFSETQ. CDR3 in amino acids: CASSFSTGGELFF. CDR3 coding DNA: TGCGCCAGCAGCTTTTCGACCGGGGGGGAGCTGTTTTTT.

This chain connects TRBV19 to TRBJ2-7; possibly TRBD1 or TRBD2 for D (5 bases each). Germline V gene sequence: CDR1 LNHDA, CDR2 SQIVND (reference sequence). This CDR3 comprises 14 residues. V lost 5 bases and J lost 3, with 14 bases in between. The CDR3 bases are TGTGCCAGTAGTCCCCAAGAGGGGAGCTACGAGCAGTACTTC. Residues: CASSPQEGSYEQYF.

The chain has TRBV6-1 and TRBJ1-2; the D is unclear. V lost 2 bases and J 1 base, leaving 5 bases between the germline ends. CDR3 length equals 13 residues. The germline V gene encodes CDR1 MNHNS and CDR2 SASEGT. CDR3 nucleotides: TGTGCCAGCAGTGAAACTGTTAACTATGGCTACACCTTC. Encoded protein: CASSETVNYGYTF.

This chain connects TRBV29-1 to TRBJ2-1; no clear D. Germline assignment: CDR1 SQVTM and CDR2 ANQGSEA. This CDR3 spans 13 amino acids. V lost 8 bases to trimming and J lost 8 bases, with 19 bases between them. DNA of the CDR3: TGCAGCTCCCGCCTTTCGACGTCCTATGAGCAGTTCTTC. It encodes CSSRLSTSYEQFF.

The CDR3 DNA is TGTGCCAGCTCACCACTCTCGGGCAAAGGAGCCAAAAACATTCAGTACTTC. This codes for CASSPLSGKGAKNIQYF. V and J are TRBV18 and TRBJ2-4; D is uncertain. The CDR3 covers 17 residues. The ends were cut back, 1 base at V and 0 bases at J, with 13 bases in the middle. The germline V gene has CDR1 KGHSH and CDR2 LQKENI.

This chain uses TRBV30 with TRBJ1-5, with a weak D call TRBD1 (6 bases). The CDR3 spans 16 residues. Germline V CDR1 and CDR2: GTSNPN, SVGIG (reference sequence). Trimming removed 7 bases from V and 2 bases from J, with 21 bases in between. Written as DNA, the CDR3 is TGTGCCTTATCCAGGGGCTCCGAGGGAGGCAATCAGCCCCAGCATTTT. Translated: CALSRGSEGGNQPQHF.

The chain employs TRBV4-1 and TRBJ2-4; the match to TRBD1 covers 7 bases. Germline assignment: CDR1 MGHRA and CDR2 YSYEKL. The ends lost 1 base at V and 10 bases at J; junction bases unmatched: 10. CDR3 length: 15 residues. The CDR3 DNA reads TGCGCCAGCAGCCAAGGACAGGGCTCTTATAGAATTCAGTACTTC. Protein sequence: CASSQGQGSYRIQYF.

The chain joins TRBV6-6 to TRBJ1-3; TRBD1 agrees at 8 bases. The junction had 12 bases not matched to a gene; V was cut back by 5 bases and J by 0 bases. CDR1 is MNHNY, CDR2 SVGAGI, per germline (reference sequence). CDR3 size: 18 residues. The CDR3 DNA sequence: TGTGCCAGCAGTCGAAGACGGGACAGGCAGTTCTCTGGAAACACCATATATTTT. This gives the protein CASSRRRDRQFSGNTIYF.

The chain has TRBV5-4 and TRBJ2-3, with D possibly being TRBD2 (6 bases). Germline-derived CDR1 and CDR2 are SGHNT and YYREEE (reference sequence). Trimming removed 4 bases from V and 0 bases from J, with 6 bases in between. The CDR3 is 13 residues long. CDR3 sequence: CASSRGSTDTQYF. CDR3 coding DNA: TGTGCCAGCAGCCGGGGGAGCACAGATACGCAGTATTTT. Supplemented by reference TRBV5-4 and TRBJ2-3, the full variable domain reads ETGVTQSPTHLIKTRGQQVTLRCSSQSGHNTVSWYQQALGQGPQFIFQYYREEENGRGNFPPRFSGLQFPNYSSELNVNALELDDSALYLCASSRGSTDTQYFGPGTRLTVL.

The CDR3 region has the DNA TGTGCCAGTAGTCCCGGGACAGGGGAGACGGAGACCCAGTACTTC. Translation: CASSPGTGETETQYF. This chain links TRBV19 with TRBJ2-5; 10 nucleotides line up with TRBD1. CDR1 and CDR2 (germline): LNHDA, SQIVND (reference sequence). This CDR3 has 15 residues. V lost 5 bases to trimming and J lost 5 bases; unmatched junction nucleotides: 8.

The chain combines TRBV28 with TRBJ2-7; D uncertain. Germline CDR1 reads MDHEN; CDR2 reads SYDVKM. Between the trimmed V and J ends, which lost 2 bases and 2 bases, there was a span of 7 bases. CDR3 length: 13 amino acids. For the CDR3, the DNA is TGTGCCAGCAGTTTACAGGCAGCCTACGAGCAGTACTTC. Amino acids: CASSLQAAYEQYF.

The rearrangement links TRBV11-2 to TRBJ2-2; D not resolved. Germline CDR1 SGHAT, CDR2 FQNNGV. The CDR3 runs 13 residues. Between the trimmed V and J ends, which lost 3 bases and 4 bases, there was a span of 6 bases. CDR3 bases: TGTGCCAGCAGCTTTCTCAGCACCGGGGAGCTGTTTTTT. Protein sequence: CASSFLSTGELFF.

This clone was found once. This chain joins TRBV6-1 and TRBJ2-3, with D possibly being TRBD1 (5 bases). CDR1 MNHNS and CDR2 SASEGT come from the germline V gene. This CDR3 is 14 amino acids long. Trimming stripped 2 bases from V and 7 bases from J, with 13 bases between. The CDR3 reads CASSERGGSHTQYF. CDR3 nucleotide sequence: TGTGCCAGCAGTGAAAGGGGTGGATCGCATACGCAGTATTTT.

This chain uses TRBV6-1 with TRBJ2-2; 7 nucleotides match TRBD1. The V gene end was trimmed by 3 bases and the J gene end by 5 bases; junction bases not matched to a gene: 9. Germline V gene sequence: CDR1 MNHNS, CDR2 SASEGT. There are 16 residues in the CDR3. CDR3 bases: TGTGCCAGCAGTGACTTAGGTTGGGACAGAACCGGGGAGCTGTTTTTT. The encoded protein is CASSDLGWDRTGELFF.

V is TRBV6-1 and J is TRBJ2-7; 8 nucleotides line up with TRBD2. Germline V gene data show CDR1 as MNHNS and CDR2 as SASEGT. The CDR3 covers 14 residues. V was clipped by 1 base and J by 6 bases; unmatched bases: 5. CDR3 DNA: TGTGCCAGCAGTGAAGAGCGGGGGATTACCGAGCAGTACTTC. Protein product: CASSEERGITEQYF.